What follows describes a single T cell receptor beta chain. These data are taken from a study of blood T cell repertoires in COVID-19. Study context: Spain, Italy and the United States supplied samples that represented acute and convalescent COVID-19. Sources were T cells, B-cell-depleted T cells, or PBMCs; the material itself was cDNA or gDNA.

Germline V lookup: CDR1 SEHNR, CDR2 FQNEAQ (reference sequence). With 4 bases removed from V and 1 base from J, the gap between germline ends came to 10 bases. This CDR3 comprises 14 residues. Original data processing: Reference gene primer amplification in the assay estimated nucleated cell counts. Profiling relied on immunoSEQ multiplex PCR, and the TCRdb table lists in-frame clones only, not all of them. Clone size and the V and J calls come from that table; the DNA yielded D and trimming. The data hold under 130,000 clones, with approximately 81% observed a single time. The clonotype was recovered from an elderly man with acute or convalescent COVID-19. Sequencing was done on a sample of peripheral blood. The J gene is TRBJ1-1, the V gene TRBV7-9; D not resolved. DNA of the CDR3: TGTGCCAGCAGCTCCCTAGGAACGAACACTGAAGCTTTCTTT. Its protein is CASSSLGTNTEAFF.